This TCR beta chain was observed in a study of vaccination effects on CD4 cells after COVID-19. V shed 5 bases, J shed 2 bases, and the junction held 4 bases outside the gene matches. The CDR3 loop spans 15 amino acids. The germline CDR1 and CDR2 sequences are SGHAT and FQNNGV. Study-level points and caveats: After vaccination, at late timepoints, clones induced by infection and by vaccine contracted markedly. Early timepoints after infection were absent, and convalescent patients were few in the study.

Some clones are missing from TCRdb's copy, which holds only in-frame ones; the method was immunoSEQ multiplex PCR. The table lists 60,000 to 65,000 clones, about 80% of them singletons. Before sequencing, viral peptide pools were used by the ViraFEST assay to expand antigen-specific CD4+ T cells. Following 10 days of culture, CD4+ T cells were isolated. In the vaccine recipients, nucleocapsid antibodies were negative and there was no prior SARS-CoV-2 infection. Roughly 2.1 million PBMC per well were cultured with approximately 10 IU/ml IL-2 and 8 to 10 ug/ml peptides. To note about this clone: Its antigen is unidentified.

The input for sequencing was CD4+ T cells from PBMCs cultured with HCoV-OC43 spike peptides, taken before COVID-19 vaccination. The subset here: HCoV-OC43 spike overlapping peptide pool stimulation. The chain couples TRBV11-2 to TRBJ2-1; the match to TRBD1 covers 9 bases. This clonotype originated in a human donor who received a COVID-19 vaccine. The DNA for the CDR3 is TGTGCCAGCAGCCCCGGGACAGGGCCCTACAATGAGCAGTTCTTC. Its protein is CASSPGTGPYNEQFF.